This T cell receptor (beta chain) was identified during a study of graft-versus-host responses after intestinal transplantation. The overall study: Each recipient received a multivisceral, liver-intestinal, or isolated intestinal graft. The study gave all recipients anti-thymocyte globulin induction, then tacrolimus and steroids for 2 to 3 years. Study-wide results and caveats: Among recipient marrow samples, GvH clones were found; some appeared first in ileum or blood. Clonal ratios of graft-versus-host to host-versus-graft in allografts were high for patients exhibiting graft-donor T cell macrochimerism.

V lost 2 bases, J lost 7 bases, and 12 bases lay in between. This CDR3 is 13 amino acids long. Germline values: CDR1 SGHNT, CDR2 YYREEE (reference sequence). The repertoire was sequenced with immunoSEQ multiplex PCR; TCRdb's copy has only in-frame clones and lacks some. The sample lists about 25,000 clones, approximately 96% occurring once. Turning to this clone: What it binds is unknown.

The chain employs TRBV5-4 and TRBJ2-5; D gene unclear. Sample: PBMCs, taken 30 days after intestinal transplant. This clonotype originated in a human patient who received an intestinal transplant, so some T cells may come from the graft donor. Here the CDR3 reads CASSLKPVGTQYF. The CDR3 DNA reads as TGTGCCAGCAGCTTAAAGCCCGTGGGGACCCAGTACTTC.